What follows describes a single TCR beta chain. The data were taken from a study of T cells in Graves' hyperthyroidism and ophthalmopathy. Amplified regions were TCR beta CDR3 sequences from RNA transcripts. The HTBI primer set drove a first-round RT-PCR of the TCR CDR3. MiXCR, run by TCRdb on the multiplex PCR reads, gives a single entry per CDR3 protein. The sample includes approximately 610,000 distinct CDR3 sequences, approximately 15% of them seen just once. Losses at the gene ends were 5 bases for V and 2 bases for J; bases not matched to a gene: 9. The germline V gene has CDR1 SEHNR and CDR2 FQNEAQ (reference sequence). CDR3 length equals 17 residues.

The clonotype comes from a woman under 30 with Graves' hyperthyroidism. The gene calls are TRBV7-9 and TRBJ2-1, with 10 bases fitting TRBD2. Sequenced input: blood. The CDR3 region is CASSPGALAGAYNEQFF. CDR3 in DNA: TGTGCCAGCAGCCCAGGGGCCCTAGCGGGAGCCTACAATGAGCAGTTCTTC.